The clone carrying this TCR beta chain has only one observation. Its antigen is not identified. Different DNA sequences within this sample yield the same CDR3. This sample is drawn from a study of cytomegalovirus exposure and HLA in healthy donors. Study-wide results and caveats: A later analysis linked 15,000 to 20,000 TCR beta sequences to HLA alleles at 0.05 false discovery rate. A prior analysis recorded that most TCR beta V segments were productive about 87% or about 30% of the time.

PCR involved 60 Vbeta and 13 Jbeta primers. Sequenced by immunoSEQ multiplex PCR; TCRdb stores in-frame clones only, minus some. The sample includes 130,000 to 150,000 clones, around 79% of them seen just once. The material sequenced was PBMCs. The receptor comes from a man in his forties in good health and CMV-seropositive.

The CDR3 is CASSRGAQETQYF. In nucleotides, the CDR3 is TGTGCCAGCAGCCGGGGGGCCCAAGAGACCCAGTACTTC. This sequence joins TRBV7-2 and TRBJ2-5; D is possibly TRBD2 (7 bases). V lost 5 bases to trimming and J lost 1 base, with 8 bases between them. CDR1 and CDR2 (germline): SGHTA, FQGNSA. This CDR3 region has 13 residues.